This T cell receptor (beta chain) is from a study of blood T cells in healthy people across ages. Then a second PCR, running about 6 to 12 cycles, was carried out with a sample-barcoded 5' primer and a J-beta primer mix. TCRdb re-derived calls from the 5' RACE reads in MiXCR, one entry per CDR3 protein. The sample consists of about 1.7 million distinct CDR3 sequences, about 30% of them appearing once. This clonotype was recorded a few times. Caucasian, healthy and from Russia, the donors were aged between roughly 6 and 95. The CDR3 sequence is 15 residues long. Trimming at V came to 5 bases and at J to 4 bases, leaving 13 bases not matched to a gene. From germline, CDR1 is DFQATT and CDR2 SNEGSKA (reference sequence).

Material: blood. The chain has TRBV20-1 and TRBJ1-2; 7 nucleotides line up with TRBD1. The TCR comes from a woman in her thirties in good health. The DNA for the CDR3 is TGCAGTGCTGTCGCCGGGACAGATATGGGCTATGGCTACACCTTC. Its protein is CSAVAGTDMGYGYTF.